This TCR beta chain was identified during a study of T cell repertoires in cytomegalovirus infection. TCRdb used MiXCR to reprocess the reads, holding one entry per CDR3 protein. The data hold a few hundred thousand distinct CDR3 sequences, with under 25% observed a single time. This clonotype showed up many times. The sample comprised CD8+ T cells from PBMCs. This receptor was obtained from a human donor in good health (CMV status not recorded). Some clones in this sample may be carry-over from other donors' samples.

CDR3 in DNA: TGCAGCGTTGAAGGTATTGGGAGCTCCTACAATGAGCAGTTCTTC. Its translation is CSVEGIGSSYNEQFF. The V gene is TRBV29-1, the J gene TRBJ2-1, with a possible D match to TRBD2 (5 bases). The germline V gene encodes CDR1 SQVTM and CDR2 ANQGSEA. Trimming removed 1 base at V and 0 bases at J, with 10 bases between. This CDR3 is built from 15 residues.